These T cell receptor beta chains were read from a single sample in a study of cytomegalovirus exposure and HLA in healthy donors. Sequencing was performed with immunoSEQ multiplex PCR; in TCRdb, only in-frame clones are kept and a portion is missing. The sample lists some 100,000 clones, more than 65% occurring once. The sequencing sample was made of PBMCs. These TCRs come from a woman aged 18-35 years in good health and CMV-seropositive. The CDR3 runs from the conserved cysteine through the conserved F or W. D genes are given only for firm matches. Size is omitted from some rows. Given values are once, few, many or a class for expanded clones.

length | J | V | D | size | CDR3 | DNA
12 | TRBJ2-7 | TRBV29-1 | NA | NA | CSANRGSYEQYF | TGCAGCGCGAACCGAGGGAGCTACGAGCAGTACTTC
15 | TRBJ2-2 | TRBV7-6 | TRBD1 | NA | CASSLESGGPGELFF | TGTGCCAGCAGCTTAGAATCAGGGGGCCCCGGGGAGCTGTTTTTT
16 | TRBJ2-3 | TRBV27 | TRBD2 | once | CASSSQGPSGSTTQYF | TGTGCCAGCAGTTCCCAAGGGCCTAGCGGGAGTACTACGCAGTATTTT
14 | TRBJ2-3 | TRBV5-1 | TRBD1 | once | CASSLVGQTDTQYF | TGCGCCAGCAGCTTGGTGGGACAGACAGATACGCAGTATTTT
15 | TRBJ2-4 | TRBV10-3 | NA | NA | CAISEADNLGDIQYF | TGTGCCATCAGTGAAGCTGACAACCTCGGGGACATTCAGTACTTC
15 | TRBJ2-1 | TRBV19 | TRBD1 | NA | CASSPTGDSYNEQFF | TGTGCCAGTAGTCCGACAGGGGACTCCTACAATGAGCAGTTCTTC
13 | TRBJ2-1 | TRBV29-1 | NA | NA | CSVVETPYNEQFF | TGCAGCGTTGTAGAGACACCCTACAATGAGCAGTTCTTC
16 | TRBJ2-1 | TRBV7-2 | TRBD2 | NA | CASSLLSSGSLGEQFF | TGTGCCAGCAGCTTACTTTCTAGCGGGAGCCTGGGTGAGCAGTTCTTC
21 | TRBJ1-1 | TRBV5-1 | TRBD1 | NA | CASSFSLPGSGQGDPNTEAFF | TGCGCCAGCAGCTTTTCCCTTCCCGGTTCGGGACAGGGGGACCCGAACACTGAAGCTTTCTTT
11 | TRBJ2-1 | TRBV6-6 | NA | NA | CASSYGGEQFF | TGTGCCAGCAGTTACGGCGGTGAGCAGTTCTTC
15 | TRBJ2-4 | TRBV5-6 | NA | NA | CASSLRGQAKNIQYF | TGTGCCAGCAGCTTGAGAGGGCAAGCCAAAAACATTCAGTACTTC
13 | TRBJ2-7 | TRBV19 | TRBD1 | once | CASSIARGHEQYF | TGTGCCAGTAGTATAGCCAGGGGGCACGAGCAGTACTTC
18 | TRBJ2-6 | TRBV12-5 | NA | NA | CASGFGGAQESGANVLTF | TGTGCTAGTGGTTTTGGGGGGGCACAGGAGTCTGGGGCCAACGTCCTGACTTTC
15 | TRBJ2-3 | TRBV27 | TRBD2 | NA | CASSLLAGGPLAQYF | TGTGCCAGCAGTTTGTTAGCGGGAGGGCCTCTTGCGCAGTATTTT
14 | TRBJ2-2 | TRBV5-8 | NA | NA | CASSPGPFTGELFF | TGTGCCAGCAGCCCTGGGCCCTTTACCGGGGAGCTGTTTTTT
16 | TRBJ2-7 | TRBV7-2 | TRBD2 | NA | CASSLDIQRGTYEQYF | TGTGCCAGCAGCTTAGATATCCAGCGGGGAACCTACGAGCAGTACTTC
15 | TRBJ2-2 | TRBV19 | NA | NA | CASSMEGSQTGELFF | TGTGCCAGTAGTATGGAGGGGTCCCAAACCGGGGAGCTGTTTTTT
17 | TRBJ2-1 | TRBV7-6 | TRBD2 | NA | CASSFRLAGDTYNEQFF | TGTGCCAGCAGCTTTAGACTAGCGGGGGATACCTACAATGAGCAGTTCTTC
15 | TRBJ1-4 | TRBV10-1 | NA | once | CASSESGTLNEKLFF | TGCGCCAGCAGTGAGTCGGGGACTCTTAATGAAAAACTGTTTTTT
13 | TRBJ2-1 | TRBV7-3 | NA | NA | CASSLRQYNEQFF | TGTGCCAGCAGCTTACGCCAGTACAATGAGCAGTTCTTC
16 | TRBJ2-1 | TRBV7-2 | TRBD2 | NA | CASRGLAGRSYNEQFF | TGTGCCAGCAGGGGTCTAGCGGGACGGTCCTACAATGAGCAGTTCTTC
16 | TRBJ2-5 | TRBV5-1 | NA | NA | CASSLVERAGGETQYF | TGCGCCAGCAGCTTGGTCGAGCGGGCAGGGGGAGAGACCCAGTACTTC